This is a list of T cell receptor beta chains from one sample in a study of cytomegalovirus exposure and HLA in healthy donors. Here immunoSEQ multiplex PCR was the method, and the copy in TCRdb shows in-frame clones only, minus some. The sample contains under 60,000 clones, around 80% of which appear only once. The specimen was PBMCs. The receptor source for this set is a man between 50 and 59 years old in good health and CMV-seronegative. Both conserved end residues are part of each CDR3. A D gene is named only where the DNA matches it firmly.

J gene: TRBJ1-5; D gene: -; V gene: TRBV10-3; CDR3 protein: CASSGDGRNQPQHF; CDR3 DNA: TGTGCCAGCTCGGGTGACGGTCGCAATCAGCCCCAGCATTTT
J gene: TRBJ1-2; D gene: TRBD1; V gene: TRBV28; CDR3 protein: CASRGGQHLTF; CDR3 DNA: TGTGCCAGCAGGGGGGGACAGCACCTCACCTTC
J gene: TRBJ1-3; D gene: -; V gene: TRBV19; CDR3 protein: CASSTYGQPSGNTIYF; CDR3 DNA: TGTGCCAGTAGTACCTACGGACAACCCTCTGGAAACACCATATATTTT
J gene: TRBJ1-2; D gene: -; V gene: TRBV6-1; CDR3 protein: CASSIQRSGYTF; CDR3 DNA: TGTGCCAGCAGTATACAACGTAGCGGCTACACCTTC
J gene: TRBJ1-4; D gene: TRBD1; V gene: TRBV11-2; CDR3 protein: CASSPPGQGYEKLFF; CDR3 DNA: TGTGCCAGCAGTCCACCGGGACAGGGGTATGAAAAACTGTTTTTT
J gene: TRBJ2-7; D gene: -; V gene: TRBV28; CDR3 protein: CASSTLRPSSHYEQYF; CDR3 DNA: TGTGCCAGCAGCACCCTACGACCTAGCAGCCACTACGAGCAGTACTTC
J gene: TRBJ2-7; D gene: -; V gene: TRBV5-6; CDR3 protein: CASSLGQLTYEQYF; CDR3 DNA: TGTGCCAGCAGCTTAGGACAGCTAACCTACGAGCAGTACTTC
J gene: TRBJ1-4; D gene: -; V gene: TRBV6-1; CDR3 protein: CASSGWTRRPTNEKLFF; CDR3 DNA: TGTGCCAGCAGTGGGTGGACACGACGACCAACTAATGAAAAACTGTTTTTT
J gene: TRBJ1-2; D gene: -; V gene: TRBV10-3; CDR3 protein: CAISKGQGFNYGYTF; CDR3 DNA: TGTGCCATCAGCAAGGGGCAGGGGTTTAACTATGGCTACACCTTC
J gene: TRBJ2-5; D gene: -; V gene: TRBV11-2; CDR3 protein: CASSLVRGETQYF; CDR3 DNA: TGTGCCAGCAGCTTAGTTAGGGGAGAGACCCAGTACTTC
J gene: TRBJ1-2; D gene: -; V gene: TRBV29-1; CDR3 protein: CSVEALGGGDYGYTF; CDR3 DNA: TGCAGCGTTGAAGCCCTCGGGGGAGGGGACTATGGCTACACCTTC
J gene: TRBJ2-5; D gene: -; V gene: TRBV5-4; CDR3 protein: CASSLDRPETQYF; CDR3 DNA: TGTGCCAGCAGCCTAGACAGGCCAGAGACCCAGTACTTC
J gene: TRBJ2-1; D gene: -; V gene: TRBV7-9; CDR3 protein: CASSSDRSSYNEQFF; CDR3 DNA: TGTGCCAGCAGCTCCGACAGGAGCTCCTACAATGAGCAGTTCTTC
J gene: TRBJ2-5; D gene: TRBD1; V gene: TRBV5-1; CDR3 protein: CASSWGGQGAQETQYF; CDR3 DNA: TGCGCCAGCAGCTGGGGTGGCCAGGGGGCTCAAGAGACCCAGTACTTC
J gene: TRBJ1-1; D gene: TRBD1; V gene: TRBV30; CDR3 protein: CAWSVGTANTEAFF; CDR3 DNA: TGTGCCTGGAGTGTAGGGACAGCGAACACTGAAGCTTTCTTT
J gene: TRBJ2-3; D gene: TRBD2; V gene: TRBV9; CDR3 protein: CASSVEAASGDTDTQYF; CDR3 DNA: TGTGCCAGCAGCGTAGAAGCGGCTAGCGGGGACACAGATACGCAGTATTTT
J gene: TRBJ2-1; D gene: -; V gene: TRBV9; CDR3 protein: CASSPTASVNNEQFF; CDR3 DNA: TGTGCCAGCAGCCCCACGGCTAGCGTAAACAATGAGCAGTTCTTC
J gene: TRBJ1-6; D gene: -; V gene: TRBV18; CDR3 protein: CASSPQGGTYNSPLHF; CDR3 DNA: TGTGCCAGCTCACCCCAGGGTGGGACTTATAATTCACCCCTCCACTTT
J gene: TRBJ1-1; D gene: -; V gene: TRBV28; CDR3 protein: CASTLGAEAFF; CDR3 DNA: TGTGCCAGCACCCTAGGGGCTGAAGCTTTCTTT
J gene: TRBJ2-5; D gene: -; V gene: TRBV30; CDR3 protein: CAWSVLGGETQYF; CDR3 DNA: TGTGCCTGGAGTGTACTCGGAGGCGAGACCCAGTACTTC